This T cell receptor (beta chain) stems from a study of OX40 agonist ivuxolimab in advanced cancers. On the study more broadly: Approximately 40% of patients had received prior checkpoint inhibitor therapy.

The study's findings and limits: At 0.1 to 3.0 mg/kg, clonal expansion of CD4+ and CD8+ blood T cells had occurred by week 6.

Details on this clone: The antigen is undetermined.

Generated by immunoSEQ multiplex PCR, the TCRdb table keeps only in-frame clones and is missing some. The table has about 72,000 clones, 75% to 90% seen once; the top ten hold about 2.3%. This receptor was obtained from an adult with an advanced solid tumor such as melanoma, head and neck, liver or kidney cancer. This specimen was CD4+ or CD8+ T cells sorted from blood, taken in a trial of the OX40 agonist ivuxolimab.

The CDR3: CAATRGAPYNEQFF. CDR3 in DNA: TGTGCCGCTACCCGCGGGGCTCCCTACAATGAGCAGTTCTTC. This sequence joins TRBV25-1 and TRBJ2-1; the D gene is possibly TRBD2 (6 bases). V lost 11 bases and J lost 2, with 16 bases in between. The germline gives CDR1 MGHDK, CDR2 SYGVNS. The CDR3 has 14 amino acids.